The rows below give T cell receptor beta chains drawn from one sample of a study of beta chain features in type 1 diabetes. The assay was immunoSEQ multiplex PCR, and TCRdb's table has in-frame clones only and misses some. The data contain 350,000 or so clones, roughly a fifth of them singletons. Sequenced sample: naive CD4+ T cells from blood. The receptors stem from a young woman in good health. Each CDR3 is given with its conserved first and last residue. The D gene is left open where the match is weak. Size is stated for part of the rows, as once, few or many counts, or as a class when the clone is expanded.

v_call	j_call	d_call	clone_size	cdr3_aa	cdr3_nt
TRBV7-2	TRBJ2-3	TRBD2	-	CASSGGVSTDTQYF	TGTGCCAGCAGCGGGGGGGTTAGTACAGATACGCAGTATTTT
TRBV27	TRBJ1-2	-	-	CASSLLRGFNYGYTF	TGTGCCAGCAGCTTACTAAGGGGGTTTAACTATGGCTACACCTTC
TRBV15	TRBJ2-5	TRBD1	few	CATSREQGARETQYF	TGTGCCACCAGCAGAGAACAGGGGGCAAGGGAGACCCAGTACTTC
TRBV29-1	TRBJ2-7	TRBD2	-	CSVETWSGRGEQYF	TGCAGCGTTGAAACGTGGAGCGGGAGAGGTGAGCAGTACTTC
TRBV5-6	TRBJ2-5	-	-	CASSWGGGTDSLLRYF	-
TRBV30	TRBJ2-1	TRBD1	few	CAWSVLGTGNNEQFF	TGTGCCTGGAGTGTATTGGGGACAGGTAATAATGAGCAGTTCTTC
TRBV4-1	TRBJ2-5	TRBD2	-	CASSRFSGTSEQETQYF	TGCGCCAGCAGCCGATTCTCCGGGACTAGCGAGCAAGAGACCCAGTACTTC
TRBV30	TRBJ2-2	-	few	CAWHRVNTGELFF	TGTGCCTGGCACAGAGTAAACACCGGGGAGCTGTTTTTT
TRBV30	TRBJ2-1	-	few	CAWSLGTRLNEQFF	TGTGCCTGGAGTCTCGGGACTCGACTAAATGAGCAGTTCTTC
TRBV2	TRBJ2-7	TRBD1	-	CATEAGDSTYEQYF	TGTGCCACCGAAGCAGGGGACAGTACCTACGAGCAGTACTTC
TRBV5-1	TRBJ1-6	TRBD1	few	CASSAGTASPLHF	TGCGCCAGCAGCGCCGGGACAGCCTCACCCCTCCACTTT
TRBV4-1	TRBJ1-2	TRBD1	few	CASSPSGDSLNYGYTF	TGCGCCAGCAGTCCATCCGGGGACAGCTTAAACTATGGCTACACCTTC
TRBV7-2	TRBJ2-1	-	-	CASSYGVSYNEQFF	TGTGCCAGCAGCTACGGGGTCTCCTACAATGAGCAGTTCTTC
TRBV2	TRBJ2-1	TRBD2	few	CASRKEISGTSGREYNEQFF	TGTGCCAGCAGGAAGGAGATTTCCGGGACTAGCGGGAGGGAATACAATGAGCAGTTCTTC
TRBV4-1	TRBJ2-5	-	-	CASSQDRTQYF	TGCGCCAGCAGCCAAGACCGGACCCAGTACTTC
TRBV5-1	TRBJ2-4	TRBD1	-	CASSRRVGQGQNIQYF	TGCGCCAGCAGCCGGAGGGTGGGACAGGGCCAAAACATTCAGTACTTC
TRBV29-1	TRBJ1-2	TRBD1	-	CSVDYGQGSGYTF	TGCAGCGTTGATTACGGACAGGGGAGTGGCTACACCTTC
TRBV29-1	TRBJ2-3	TRBD2	few	CSVEGVSSGFSTDTQYF	TGCAGCGTTGAAGGAGTTAGTAGCGGGTTTTCCACAGATACGCAGTATTTT
TRBV7-2	TRBJ2-1	-	-	CASRPPGSSYNEQFF	TGTGCCAGCAGACCCCCTGGGAGCTCCTACAATGAGCAGTTCTTC
TRBV5-1	TRBJ2-1	-	-	CASSEGGTYNEQFF	TGCGCCAGCAGCGAGGGAGGCACCTACAATGAGCAGTTCTTC
TRBV5-4	TRBJ2-1	TRBD1	-	CASSPGQGEVWNEQFF	TGTGCCAGCAGCCCCGGACAGGGGGAGGTTTGGAATGAGCAGTTCTTC
TRBV6-1	TRBJ2-1	-	-	CASNTRLDTYNEQFF	TGTGCCAGCAATACCCGACTGGACACTTACAATGAGCAGTTCTTC
TRBV7-2	TRBJ2-7	-	-	CASSSRLWQGMSYEQYF	TGTGCCAGCAGCTCCCGACTGTGGCAGGGGATGTCCTACGAGCAGTACTTC
TRBV18	TRBJ2-2	-	-	CASSPTRHTRGTGELFF	TGTGCCAGCTCACCAACAAGACACACTCGGGGCACCGGGGAGCTGTTTTTT
TRBV6-5	TRBJ2-7	-	-	CASGRTVRTYEQYF	TGTGCCAGCGGCCGGACAGTTCGCACCTACGAGCAGTACTTC
TRBV5-4	TRBJ2-3	TRBD1	-	CASSYRTGRTDTQYF	TGTGCCAGCAGCTATAGGACAGGGAGGACAGATACGCAGTATTTT
TRBV5-1	TRBJ1-2	-	-	CASSRDTLNYGYTF	TGCGCCAGCAGCCGGGACACCCTTAACTATGGCTACACCTTC
TRBV4-1	TRBJ2-7	TRBD1	-	CASSQVGRDRSYEQYF	TGCGCCAGCAGCCAAGTGGGCCGGGACAGATCCTACGAGCAGTACTTC
TRBV2	TRBJ1-5	-	-	CASSLEISNQPQHF	TGTGCCAGCAGCCTCGAGATAAGCAATCAGCCCCAGCATTTT
TRBV19	TRBJ1-1	-	few	CASLPMGGLNTEAFF	TGTGCCAGTTTACCGATGGGTGGACTCAACACTGAAGCTTTCTTT
TRBV2	TRBJ2-1	TRBD2	few	CASQRSQREGSYNEQFF	TGTGCCAGCCAGAGGAGTCAGCGGGAGGGCTCCTACAATGAGCAGTTCTTC
TRBV4-3	TRBJ1-1	TRBD1	few	CASSRDRDVTEAFF	TGCGCCAGCAGCCGGGACAGGGATGTCACTGAAGCTTTCTTT
TRBV5-6	TRBJ1-1	-	few	CASSSVGQMNTEAFF	TGTGCCAGCAGCTCCGTGGGGCAAATGAACACTGAAGCTTTCTTT
TRBV4-1	TRBJ2-7	TRBD1	few	CASSPRYPDRAPHEQYF	TGCGCCAGCAGCCCCCGTTATCCGGACAGGGCCCCCCACGAGCAGTACTTC
TRBV5-1	TRBJ1-2	-	-	CASSLSSGGDYGYTF	TGCGCCAGCAGCTTGTCATCCGGGGGTGACTATGGCTACACCTTC
TRBV5-1	TRBJ2-7	TRBD2	-	CASSLAGGTRIIQEQYF	TGCGCCAGCAGCTTGGCCGGAGGGACTAGGATTATTCAGGAGCAGTACTTC
TRBV27	TRBJ2-1	TRBD1	few	CASRAGTGSVNEQFF	TGTGCCAGCAGAGCCGGGACAGGGTCAGTCAATGAGCAGTTCTTC
TRBV5-1	TRBJ2-7	TRBD1	-	CASSRQGAQDEQYF	TGCGCCAGCAGCCGACAGGGGGCGCAGGACGAGCAGTACTTC
TRBV9	TRBJ1-3	-	-	CASSVSGSGNTIYF	TGTGCCAGCAGCGTAAGCGGGTCTGGAAACACCATATATTTT
TRBV19	TRBJ2-2	TRBD1	-	CASSRTGQITGELFF	TGTGCCAGTAGTCGGACAGGGCAGATCACCGGGGAGCTGTTTTTT
TRBV7-3	TRBJ2-3	-	-	CASSLGGQKDTQYF	TGTGCCAGCAGCCTGGGGGGGCAGAAAGATACGCAGTATTTT
TRBV2	TRBJ1-6	TRBD1	-	CASSEGDRGYSPLHF	TGTGCCAGCAGTGAAGGGGACAGGGGGTATTCACCCCTCCACTTT
TRBV7-2	TRBJ1-6	-	-	CASSPTGLLRGSPLHF	TGTGCCAGCAGCCCGACCGGACTACTTCGGGGTTCACCCCTCCACTTT
TRBV11-2	TRBJ1-1	TRBD1	-	CASSFRQGTNTEAFF	TGTGCCAGCAGCTTTAGACAGGGGACTAACACTGAAGCTTTCTTT
TRBV30	TRBJ1-4	-	few	CAWSAGISSEKLFF	TGTGCCTGGAGCGCCGGGATATCTAGTGAAAAACTGTTTTTT
TRBV7-9	TRBJ2-2	TRBD1	few	CASRDRATGELFF	TGTGCCAGCAGGGACAGGGCAACCGGGGAGCTGTTTTTT
TRBV5-1	TRBJ2-7	-	-	CASRSGLSSYEQYF	TGCGCCAGCAGGAGCGGGCTGAGCTCCTACGAGCAGTACTTC
TRBV5-1	TRBJ1-2	TRBD1	few	CASSLSGTANYGYTF	TGCGCCAGCAGCTTGTCCGGGACAGCTAACTATGGCTACACCTTC
TRBV30	TRBJ1-5	-	few	CAWSTGSNQPQHF	TGTGCCTGGAGTACAGGTAGCAATCAGCCCCAGCATTTT
TRBV11-1	TRBJ1-2	TRBD1	few	CASSPDREYGYTF	TGTGCCAGCAGCCCGGACAGGGAGTATGGCTACACCTTC
TRBV29-1	TRBJ2-5	-	-	CSVGREWETQYF	TGCAGCGTTGGAAGGGAGTGGGAGACCCAGTACTTC
TRBV5-4	TRBJ2-7	TRBD2	-	CASSSTSGAWKEQYF	TGTGCCAGCAGCTCCACTAGCGGGGCTTGGAAAGAGCAGTACTTC
TRBV10-3	TRBJ2-7	TRBD1	-	CAITRDRGLYEQYF	TGTGCCATCACACGGGACAGGGGGCTCTACGAGCAGTACTTC
TRBV15	TRBJ2-7	-	-	CATSRVQGGAYEQYF	TGTGCCACCAGCAGAGTACAAGGTGGAGCCTACGAGCAGTACTTC
TRBV5-1	TRBJ2-3	-	few	CASSFGGSTDTQYF	TGCGCCAGCAGCTTTGGCGGGAGCACAGATACGCAGTATTTT
TRBV29-1	TRBJ2-7	-	-	CSGGTEYEQYF	TGCAGCGGTGGGACTGAGTACGAGCAGTACTTC
TRBV30	TRBJ2-4	-	few	CAWTTRVKNIQYF	TGTGCCTGGACGACCAGGGTCAAAAACATTCAGTACTTC
TRBV19	TRBJ1-1	-	few	CASNLGRDQAFF	TGTGCCAGCAACCTCGGCAGGGATCAAGCTTTCTTT
TRBV4-2	TRBJ1-4	TRBD1	-	CASSQRTGGSTNEKLFF	TGTGCCAGCAGCCAGCGGACAGGGGGTTCCACTAATGAAAAACTGTTTTTT
TRBV2	TRBJ2-7	-	-	CASSGDFNSEQYF	TGTGCCAGCAGCGGGGACTTTAATAGCGAGCAGTACTTC